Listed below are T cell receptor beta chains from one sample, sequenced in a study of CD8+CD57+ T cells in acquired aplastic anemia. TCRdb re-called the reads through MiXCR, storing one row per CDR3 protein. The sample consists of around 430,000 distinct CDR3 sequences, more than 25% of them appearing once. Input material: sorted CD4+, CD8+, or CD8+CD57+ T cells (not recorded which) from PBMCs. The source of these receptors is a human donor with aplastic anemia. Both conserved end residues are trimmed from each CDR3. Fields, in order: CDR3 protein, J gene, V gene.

CDR3: AIKEGQGFLSPLH; J: TRBJ1-6; V: TRBV10-3
CDR3: ASSRRTASLGYT; J: TRBJ1-2; V: TRBV6-2/TRBV6-3
CDR3: ASGGTGISKLF; J: TRBJ1-4; V: TRBV19
CDR3: ASTQESKAKNSPLH; J: TRBJ1-6; V: TRBV4-2
CDR3: ASSPRDNDQPQH; J: TRBJ1-5; V: TRBV10-3
CDR3: ASSSGTGGERRPLH; J: TRBJ1-6; V: TRBV5-6
CDR3: ASSPVGEQY; J: TRBJ2-7; V: TRBV7-2
CDR3: ASSYSGGEQY; J: TRBJ2-7; V: TRBV6-2/TRBV6-3
CDR3: ASSIREGNSPLH; J: TRBJ1-6; V: TRBV19
CDR3: ASTYLKNEQF; J: TRBJ2-1; V: TRBV4-3
CDR3: SALEGPLYGYT; J: TRBJ1-2; V: TRBV20-1
CDR3: ASSQDIAGNQPQH; J: TRBJ1-5; V: TRBV4-3
CDR3: SVAPGQNTEAF; J: TRBJ1-1; V: TRBV29-1
CDR3: ASTKTYEQY; J: TRBJ2-7; V: TRBV6-1
CDR3: AISRYTSGGYNEQF; J: TRBJ2-1; V: TRBV10-3
CDR3: ASRGGDQPQH; J: TRBJ1-5; V: TRBV12-3/TRBV12-4
CDR3: ASSFAGTRRYEQY; J: TRBJ2-7; V: TRBV7-2
CDR3: AISESARGYGETQY; J: TRBJ2-5; V: TRBV10-3
CDR3: ASSQVQADRPQH; J: TRBJ1-5; V: TRBV4-1
CDR3: ASSVFTEDGYT; J: TRBJ1-2; V: TRBV9
CDR3: ASGTGGARGYT; J: TRBJ1-2; V: TRBV19
CDR3: ASSIIRDRGYEQY; J: TRBJ2-7; V: TRBV19
CDR3: AWSGQNSPLH; J: TRBJ1-6; V: TRBV30
CDR3: SVENGYT; J: TRBJ1-2; V: TRBV29-1
CDR3: ASTLFGWGTSNQPQH; J: TRBJ1-5; V: TRBV7-8
CDR3: ASRALPGLGY; J: TRBJ2-7; V: TRBV7-9
CDR3: SASSGQGQETQY; J: TRBJ2-5; V: TRBV20-1
CDR3: SASRRTIETQY; J: TRBJ2-5; V: TRBV20-1
CDR3: ASQGVNYGYT; J: TRBJ1-2; V: TRBV7-9
CDR3: ASSGGLGGVRY; J: TRBJ2-7; V: TRBV5-1
CDR3: ATSRDKGSGNTGELF; J: TRBJ2-2; V: TRBV15
CDR3: ASSEVIRNTEAF; J: TRBJ1-1; V: TRBV2
CDR3: ATSVTGDRNEQF; J: TRBJ2-1; V: TRBV24-1
CDR3: SARGREGHDEQY; J: TRBJ2-7; V: TRBV20-1
CDR3: ASSPLVSEPQH; J: TRBJ1-5; V: TRBV7-8
CDR3: ASSQSPVYGYT; J: TRBJ1-2; V: TRBV7-4
CDR3: SVELDKSYEQY; J: TRBJ2-7; V: TRBV29-1
CDR3: ASIQGVAKNIQY; J: TRBJ2-4; V: TRBV2
CDR3: ASSQPGSSYEQY; J: TRBJ2-7; V: TRBV7-3
CDR3: ASSLKKGGPTEAF; J: TRBJ1-1; V: TRBV7-2
CDR3: ASSDRPRTEAF; J: TRBJ1-1; V: TRBV25-1
CDR3: ASSSLRDGQGNYGYT; J: TRBJ1-2; V: TRBV11-2
CDR3: ASSLSAGRGYT; J: TRBJ1-2; V: TRBV12-3/TRBV12-4
CDR3: ATSDTGSYEQY; J: NA; V: TRBV24-1
CDR3: ATSRDLAGNQPQH; J: TRBJ1-5; V: TRBV15
CDR3: SVQGASNEKLF; J: TRBJ1-4; V: TRBV29-1
CDR3: ASRKQTGSSQPQH; J: TRBJ1-5; V: TRBV6-4
CDR3: ASSLAGGESYNSPLH; J: TRBJ1-6; V: TRBV11-1
CDR3: ASSSSGTGGGYT; J: TRBJ1-2; V: TRBV5-6
CDR3: ATSGRGTSGNTIY; J: TRBJ1-3; V: TRBV24-1
CDR3: ASSLGDRVVEQY; J: TRBJ2-7; V: TRBV5-1
CDR3: ASSVSGSWADTQY; J: TRBJ2-3; V: TRBV9
CDR3: AISQKTGNEAF; J: TRBJ1-1; V: TRBV10-3